This is a list of T cell receptor beta chains from one sample in a study of shared clonotypes between healthy human individuals. Clones were read by immunoSEQ multiplex PCR, and TCRdb kept only the in-frame ones, dropping some. Altogether roughly 660,000 clones are present, about 90% being singletons, with the ten largest covering 34%. Source material: memory CD8+ T cells from PBMCs. The origin of the receptors is a man aged 18-30 years in good health. Some clones in this sample may be carry-over from other donors' samples. CDR3s include the opening cysteine and the closing phenylalanine or tryptophan. A D gene is named only where the DNA matches it firmly. Some rows have no size entry. The others give once, few or many, or a class for an expanded clone.

TRBJ2-1	-	TRBV2	TRBD2	TGTGCCAGCAGTGACCTAGCGGGAGGGCCAAGCAATGAGCAGTTCTTC	CASSDLAGGPSNEQFF
TRBJ2-2	-	TRBV19	-	TGTGCCAGTAGTATGACAGGAACCGGGGAGCTGTTTTTT	CASSMTGTGELFF
TRBJ2-3	once	TRBV30	-	TGTGCCTGGAGTTTTGGGGAGTTGGCAGATACGCAGTATTTT	CAWSFGELADTQYF
TRBJ1-2	-	TRBV4-2	TRBD1	TGTGCCAGCAGCCCCCATCACAGGGGTAACTATGGCTACACCTTC	CASSPHHRGNYGYTF
TRBJ2-1	-	TRBV5-1	TRBD2	TGCGCCAGCAGCCTCCCGACTAGCGGGGTTCCTAATGAGCAGTTCTTC	CASSLPTSGVPNEQFF
TRBJ2-7	-	TRBV28	-	TGTGCCAGCAGCCTCCCCCTACAGGTTCCGGGATACGAGCAGTACTTC	CASSLPLQVPGYEQYF
TRBJ1-1	-	TRBV9	-	TGTGCCAGCAGCCCTCAAATCCAGGGGAACACTGAAGCTTTCTTT	CASSPQIQGNTEAFF
TRBJ2-7	once	TRBV5-4	-	TGTGCCAGCAGCTTAGCGGGTAGCTCCTACGAGCAGTACTTC	CASSLAGSSYEQYF
TRBJ1-5	-	TRBV7-2	-	TGTGCCAGCAGCTTAGTGGGGGTCAATCAGCCCCAGCATTTT	CASSLVGVNQPQHF
TRBJ2-3	-	TRBV25-1	-	TGTGCCAGCAAGGCTGCAGCCAGCACAGATACGCAGTATTTT	CASKAAASTDTQYF
TRBJ2-2	-	TRBV27	TRBD1	TGTGCCAGCAGGGGGACAGCCGGGGAGCTGTTTTTT	CASRGTAGELFF
TRBJ2-3	-	TRBV13	-	TGTGCCAGCAGCTTGGACCGCACAGATACGCAGTATTTT	CASSLDRTDTQYF
TRBJ1-4	-	TRBV27	-	TGTGCCAGCAGACCAGAGACAGGAAGCAACTACGAAAAACTGTTTTTT	CASRPETGSNYEKLFF
TRBJ1-3	-	TRBV6-5	-	TGTGCCACATTTGACGCCATTCGGATCGGAAACACCATATATTTT	CATFDAIRIGNTIYF
TRBJ2-7	-	TRBV11-2	-	TGTGCCAGCAGCTTAGTAAGGGGGGTCCAATACGAGCAGTACTTC	CASSLVRGVQYEQYF
TRBJ2-3	-	TRBV4-3	TRBD2	TGCGCCAGCAGCCACGAACTAGCGGACTTCCCGGATACGCAGTATTTT	CASSHELADFPDTQYF
TRBJ2-7	-	TRBV9	TRBD2	TGTGCCAGCAGCGTAGGCGCTAGCGGGAGCTACGAGCAGTACTTC	CASSVGASGSYEQYF